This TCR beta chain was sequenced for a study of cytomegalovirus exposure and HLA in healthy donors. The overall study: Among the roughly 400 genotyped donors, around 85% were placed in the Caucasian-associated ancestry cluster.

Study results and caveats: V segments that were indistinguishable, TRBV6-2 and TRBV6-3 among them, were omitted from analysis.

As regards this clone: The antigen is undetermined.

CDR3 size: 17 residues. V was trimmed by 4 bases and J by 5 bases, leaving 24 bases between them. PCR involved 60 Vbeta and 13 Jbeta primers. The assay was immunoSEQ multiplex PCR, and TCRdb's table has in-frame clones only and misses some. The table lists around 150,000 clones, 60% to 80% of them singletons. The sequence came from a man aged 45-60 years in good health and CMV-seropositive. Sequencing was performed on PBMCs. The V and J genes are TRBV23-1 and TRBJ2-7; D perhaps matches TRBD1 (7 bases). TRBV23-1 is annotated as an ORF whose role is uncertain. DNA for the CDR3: TGCGCCAGCAGTCCCCCGGGGGACAGATCCCCTGGGAACGAGCAGTACGTC. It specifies CASSPPGDRSPGNEQYV.